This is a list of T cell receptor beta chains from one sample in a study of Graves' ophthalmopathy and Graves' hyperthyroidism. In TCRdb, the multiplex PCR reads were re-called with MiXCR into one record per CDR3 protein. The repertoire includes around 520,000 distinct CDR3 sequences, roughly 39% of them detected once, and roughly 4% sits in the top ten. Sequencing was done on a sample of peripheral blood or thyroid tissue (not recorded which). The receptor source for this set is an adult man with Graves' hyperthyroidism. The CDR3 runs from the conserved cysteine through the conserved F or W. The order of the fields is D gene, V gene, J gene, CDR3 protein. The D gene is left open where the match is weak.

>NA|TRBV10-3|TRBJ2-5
CAISEQGETQYF
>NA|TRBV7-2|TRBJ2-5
CASSLGVVETQYF
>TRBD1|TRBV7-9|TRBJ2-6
CASSFRDSSSGANVLTF
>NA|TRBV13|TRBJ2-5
CASSLRDSLVKTQYF
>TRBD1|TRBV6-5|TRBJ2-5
CATGQAEDETQYF
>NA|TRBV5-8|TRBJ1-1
CARKRGEIAEAFF
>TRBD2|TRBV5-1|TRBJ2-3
CASSLPFRGEGTDTQYF
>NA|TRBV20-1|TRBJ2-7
CSVGFSRTYEQYF
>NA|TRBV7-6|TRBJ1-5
CASSPTPSNQPQHF
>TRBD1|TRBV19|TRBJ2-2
CASSMDRVPNTGELFF
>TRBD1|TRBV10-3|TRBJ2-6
CATSDAFGTGDSGANVLTF
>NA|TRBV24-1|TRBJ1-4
CATSDPGLAGSEKLFF
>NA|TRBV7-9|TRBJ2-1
CASSLRGSSYNEQFF
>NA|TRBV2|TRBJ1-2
CASSLAGRVSYGYTF
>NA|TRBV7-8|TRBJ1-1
CASSLRGVAAFF
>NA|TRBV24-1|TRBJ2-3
CATGPSTDTQYF
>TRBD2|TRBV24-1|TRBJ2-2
CATSDTSGRTGELFF
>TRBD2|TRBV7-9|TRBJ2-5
CASSFGPSGGLRETQYF
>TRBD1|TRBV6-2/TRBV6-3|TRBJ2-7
CASSSGQGADEQYF
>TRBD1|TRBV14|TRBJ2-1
CASSHRQGLNNEQFF
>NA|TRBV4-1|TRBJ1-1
CASSPNSAANTEAFF
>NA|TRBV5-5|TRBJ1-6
CASSFDRSRGSPLHF
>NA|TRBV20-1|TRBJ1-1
CSARDLWVTEAFF
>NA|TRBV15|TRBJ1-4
CATSRDFSGGRGEKLFF
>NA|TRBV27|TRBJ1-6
CASSLRQVSPLHF
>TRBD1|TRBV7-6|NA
CASSGSRWTGPAYEQYF
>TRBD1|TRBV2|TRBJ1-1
CASSWGRGWRVDTEAFF
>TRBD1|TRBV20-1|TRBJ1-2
CSARVLGGGDYGYTF
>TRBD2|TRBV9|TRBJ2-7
CASSVGLAGGPYEQYF
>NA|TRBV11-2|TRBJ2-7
CASSLGIGTYEQYF
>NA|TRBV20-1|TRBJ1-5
CSARAGTGVQPQHF
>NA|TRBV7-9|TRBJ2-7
CASSLDPGSYEQYF
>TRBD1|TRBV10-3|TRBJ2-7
CAISRQGNAYEQYF
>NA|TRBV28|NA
CASSLMREQFF
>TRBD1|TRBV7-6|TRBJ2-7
CASSSHLADRGDYEQYF
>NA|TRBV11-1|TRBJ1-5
CASSLYGDQPQHF
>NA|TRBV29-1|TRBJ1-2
CSVALPRGLNGYTF
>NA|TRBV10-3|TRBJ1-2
CASSLEWVNYGYTF
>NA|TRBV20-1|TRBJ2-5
CSARGQGPGQETQYF
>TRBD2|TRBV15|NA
CATSIGLAGYNEQFF
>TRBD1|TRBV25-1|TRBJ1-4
CASSAKQGSREKLFF
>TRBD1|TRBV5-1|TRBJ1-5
CASSAGTGASNQPQHF
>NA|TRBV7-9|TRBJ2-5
CASSLEAGRGTQYF
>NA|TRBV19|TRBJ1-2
CASQAGAAGGYTF
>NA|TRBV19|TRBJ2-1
CASSIEGRRYNEQFF
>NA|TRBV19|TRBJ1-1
CASSIGDGGAEAFF
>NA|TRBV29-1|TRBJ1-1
CSVETHAGVNTEAFF
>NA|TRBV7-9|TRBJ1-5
CASSLRSGGGNQPQHF
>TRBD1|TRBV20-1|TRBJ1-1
CSARSGGSTEAFF
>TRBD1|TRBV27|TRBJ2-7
CASSYGTGPYEQYF